The 30 T cell receptor beta chains below all came from one sample that was sequenced in a study of OX40 agonist ivuxolimab in advanced cancers. The table came from immunoSEQ multiplex PCR; TCRdb's copy has only in-frame clones and leaves some out. The sample has tens of thousands of clones, about 90% seen once. This material consisted of CD4+ or CD8+ T cells sorted from blood, taken in a trial of the OX40 agonist ivuxolimab. The receptors here all came from an adult with an advanced solid tumor such as melanoma, head and neck, liver or kidney cancer.

V and J are TRBV5-1 and TRBJ2-1; 11 nucleotides align to TRBD2. J lost 5 bases, V lost 0 bases, and 1 base had no gene match. Germline V gives CDR1 SGHRS, CDR2 YFSETQ. The CDR3 runs 15 residues. The CDR3 is CASSLELAGDNEQFF. CDR3 bases: TGCGCCAGCAGCTTGGAACTAGCGGGAGACAATGAGCAGTTCTTC.

This clone appeared once. The chain employs TRBV7-9 and TRBJ2-5; D gene uncertain. The CDR3 has 15 residues. Per the germline V gene, CDR1 is SEHNR and CDR2 is FQNEAQ (reference sequence). V was cut by 0 bases and J by 1 base, with 9 bases left in between. CDR3 protein: CASSLAVASQETQYF. DNA for the CDR3: TGTGCCAGCAGCTTAGCGGTGGCTAGCCAAGAGACCCAGTACTTC.

The chain carries TRBV7-8 and TRBJ2-7; D is unclear. The CDR3 sequence is 11 residues long. Trimming took off 2 bases at V and 1 base at J, with 0 bases between the two ends. CDR1 and CDR2 from the germline V gene are SGHVS and FQNEAQ. The CDR3 here is CASSLSYEQYF. Written as DNA, the CDR3 is TGTGCCAGCAGCTTATCCTACGAGCAGTACTTC.

This sequence joins TRBV19 and TRBJ1-2; possibly TRBD1 for D (5 bases). Trimming took off 5 bases at V and 8 bases at J, with 27 bases between the two ends. This CDR3 comprises 17 residues. Looked up from germline, CDR1 is LNHDA and CDR2 is SQIVND (reference sequence). CDR3 in amino acids: CASSQPREGLAGSGYTF. The CDR3 DNA sequence: TGTGCCAGTAGTCAACCGCGGGAGGGGCTCGCCGGATCGGGCTACACCTTC.

The chain employs TRBV4-3 and TRBJ2-7; D unresolved. The V gene's germline CDR1 is LGHNA and CDR2 YSLEER. The CDR3 totals 16 residues. With 0 bases removed from V and 0 bases from J, the gap between germline ends came to 12 bases. The CDR3 here is CASSQDGLLDSYEQYF. For the CDR3, the DNA is TGCGCCAGCAGCCAAGATGGGCTTCTCGACTCCTACGAGCAGTACTTC.

J is TRBJ2-7 and V is TRBV5-4; a weak D match, TRBD1 (6 bases). V lost 0 bases and J lost 0, with 7 bases in between. CDR1 is SGHNT, CDR2 YYREEE, per germline (reference sequence). The CDR3 contains 14 residues. CDR3: CASSLEGDSYEQYF. DNA for the CDR3: TGTGCCAGCAGCTTGGAGGGGGACTCCTACGAGCAGTACTTC.

V usage is TRBV5-5 and J usage is TRBJ2-7; unclear D gene. CDR1 and CDR2 from the germline V gene are SGHKS and YYEKEE (reference sequence). There are 13 residues in the CDR3. Trimming shortened V by 2 bases and J by 3 bases, and 9 bases separated the two germline ends. CDR3 loop: CASSFMVGYEQYF. For the CDR3, the DNA is TGTGCCAGCAGCTTCATGGTCGGCTACGAGCAGTACTTC.

As for this clone: An end of the junction differs from the germline gene, which may be a read error. This chain joins TRBV10-3 and TRBJ1-6; TRBD1 matches 9 bases. Germline assignment: CDR1 ENHRY and CDR2 SYGVKD. There are 15 residues in the CDR3. The CDR3 spells CASSFGQGYNSPLHF. CDR3 nucleotides: TGTGCCAGCAGTTTCGGACAGGGGTACAATTCACCCCTCCACTTT.

The chain joins TRBV28 to TRBJ2-5, with D unclear. Germline V lookup: CDR1 MDHEN, CDR2 SYDVKM. The CDR3 is 12 amino acids. Trimming took off 4 bases at V and 3 bases at J, with 6 bases between the two ends. The CDR3 spells CASSSSKETQYF. DNA of the CDR3: TGTGCCAGCAGTTCGTCGAAAGAGACCCAGTACTTC.

This clone was seen a handful of times. The V and J genes are TRBV7-2 and TRBJ2-1; TRBD2 matches 8 bases. Germline V gene lookup returns CDR1 SGHTA and CDR2 FQGNSA. This CDR3 region has 15 residues. V lost 3 bases to trimming and J lost 0 bases; unmatched junction nucleotides: 1. CDR3 amino acids: CASSLSGSSYNEQFF. The CDR3, as DNA: TGTGCCAGCAGCTTGAGCGGGAGCTCCTACAATGAGCAGTTCTTC.

This chain joins TRBV19 and TRBJ2-6; either TRBD1 or TRBD2 may fit D (6 bases each). CDR3 length equals 17 residues. Germline assignment: CDR1 LNHDA and CDR2 SQIVND (reference sequence). Trimming removed 1 base from V and 2 bases from J, with 12 bases in between. CDR3 amino acids: CASSIGDGGPGANVLTF. Here the CDR3 DNA reads TGTGCCAGTAGTATAGGGGACGGGGGCCCTGGGGCCAACGTCCTGACTTTC.

The rearrangement links TRBV30 to TRBJ2-7; tentatively, D is TRBD1 or TRBD2 (5 bases each). V lost 3 bases and J lost 3, with 12 bases in between. The length of the CDR3 is 13 residues. The germline V gene has CDR1 GTSNPN and CDR2 SVGIG (reference sequence). CDR3 DNA sequence: TGTGCCTGGAGAGAGGGGTTTAGCTACGAGCAGTACTTC. Its translation is CAWREGFSYEQYF.

This chain uses TRBV2 with TRBJ2-3; 7 bases line up with TRBD1. Germline CDR1 is SNHLY and CDR2 is FYNNEI. Trimming cost V 4 bases and J 0 bases; bases outside gene matches: 7. The CDR3 consists of 16 residues. This CDR3 reads CASSVTPGQSTDTQYF. The DNA of the CDR3 is TGTGCCAGCAGTGTCACGCCGGGACAGAGCACAGATACGCAGTATTTT.

The chain couples TRBV7-2 to TRBJ2-2; D call uncertain. Trimming took 1 base from V and 1 from J, leaving 7 bases between them. Germline-derived CDR1 and CDR2 are SGHTA and FQGNSA. The CDR3 has 15 residues. The DNA of the CDR3 is TGTGCCAGCAGCTTAGGAGTCTGGAACACCGGGGAGCTGTTTTTT. It translates to CASSLGVWNTGELFF.

The CDR3 DNA sequence: TGTGCCAGCAGCTTAGCTCCTTCTAGCGGAACAGATACGCAGTATTTT. Amino acids: CASSLAPSSGTDTQYF. The chain employs TRBV7-2 and TRBJ2-3; 7 bases fit TRBD2. Germline V gene lookup returns CDR1 SGHTA and CDR2 FQGNSA. V lost 0 bases to trimming and J lost 3 bases; unmatched junction nucleotides: 6. This CDR3 is built from 16 residues.

The rearrangement uses TRBV6-5 and TRBJ2-7, with 8 bases fitting TRBD2. The CDR3 is 15 residues long. J was trimmed by 3 bases and V by 6 bases; bases with no gene match: 10. Germline CDR1 is MNHEY and CDR2 is SVGAGI. The CDR3 region is CASSPTLADYYEQYF. Here the CDR3 DNA reads TGTGCCAGCAGCCCAACACTAGCGGACTACTACGAGCAGTACTTC.

The chain employs TRBV9 and TRBJ2-7; D remains ambiguous. The CDR3 is made up of 13 amino acids. V dropped 0 bases and J dropped 6 bases, with 10 bases sitting between them. CDR1 and CDR2 from the germline V gene are SGDLS and YYNGEE. CDR3 nucleotides: TGTGCCAGCAGCGTAGGATCCCTCACCGAGCAGTACTTC. Residues: CASSVGSLTEQYF.

The rearrangement joins TRBV4-3 to TRBJ2-7; 9 nucleotides match TRBD2. This CDR3 has 15 amino acids. The ends lost 1 base at V and 2 bases at J; junction bases unmatched: 3. CDR1 and CDR2 (germline): LGHNA, YSLEER. Here the CDR3 reads CASSQGSSGTYEQYF. The DNA for the CDR3 is TGCGCCAGCAGCCAAGGATCTAGCGGGACCTACGAGCAGTACTTC.

The rearrangement uses TRBV27 and TRBJ2-4, with TRBD2 matching over 7 bases. Trimming at V came to 1 base and at J to 0 bases, leaving 12 bases not matched to a gene. The CDR3 has 19 amino acids. Germline loops: CDR1 MNHEY, CDR2 SMNVEV (reference sequence). The CDR3, as DNA: TGTGCCAGCAGTTTATTTGCTAGCGGATCGGCCTTAGCCAAAAACATTCAGTACTTC. It yields the protein CASSLFASGSALAKNIQYF.

The genes are TRBV15 and TRBJ2-5; TRBD1 might be the D (6 bases). Germline lookup yields CDR1 LNHNV and CDR2 YYDKDF (reference sequence). CDR3 length: 15 residues. Trimming took off 0 bases at V and 3 bases at J, with 11 bases between the two ends. Here the CDR3 reads CATSRDRDTEETQYF. DNA of the CDR3: TGTGCCACCAGCAGAGATAGGGACACTGAAGAGACCCAGTACTTC.

This clone appeared a single time. The V gene is TRBV2, the J gene TRBJ1-2; D perhaps matches TRBD1 (5 bases). CDR1 and CDR2 from the germline V gene are SNHLY and FYNNEI. Trimming took 1 base from V and 2 from J, leaving 17 bases between them. This CDR3 contains 17 residues. CDR3: CASSEGGPRTPNYGYTF. The CDR3 nucleotides read TGTGCCAGCAGTGAAGGGGGTCCCCGGACACCAAACTATGGCTACACCTTC.

The V gene is TRBV4-1, the J gene TRBJ2-7; D unresolved. In germline, CDR1 is MGHRA, CDR2 YSYEKL. The CDR3 length is 14 residues. V was shortened by 1 base and J by 4 bases, with 11 bases between the two germline ends. The DNA of the CDR3 is TGCGCCAGCAGCCAAGTAGGACCCCGGTACGAGCAGTACTTC. Amino acids: CASSQVGPRYEQYF.

The J gene is TRBJ2-1, the V gene TRBV27, with D possibly being TRBD1 (5 bases). The germline V gene has CDR1 MNHEY and CDR2 SMNVEV (reference sequence). This CDR3 comprises 13 residues. V gave up 5 bases and J gave up 12 bases, with 17 bases separating them. CDR3 residues: CASSLSVGQWQFF. In DNA form, the CDR3 reads TGTGCCAGCAGTCTTTCCGTGGGGCAGTGGCAGTTCTTC.

The chain links TRBV9 to TRBJ2-3; 8 bases are shared with TRBD2. The germline V gene has CDR1 SGDLS and CDR2 YYNGEE. The CDR3 spans 16 residues. The J segment lost 3 bases and the V segment lost 4 bases, leaving 10 bases of the junction unmatched. The CDR3 DNA sequence: TGTGCCAGCAGCCTGGCGGGGGCTAGCGGGACAGATACGCAGTATTTT. Translation: CASSLAGASGTDTQYF. Filled out from reference TRBV9 and TRBJ2-3, the complete variable domain reads DSGVTQTPKHLITATGQRVTLRCSPRSGDLSVYWYQQSLDQGLQFLIQYYNGEERAKGNILERFSAQQFPDLHSELNLSSLELGDSALYFCASSLAGASGTDTQYFGPGTRLTVL.

The rearrangement joins TRBV15 to TRBJ2-7; a weak D match, TRBD1 (5 bases). Germline V gene data show CDR1 as LNHNV and CDR2 as YYDKDF (reference sequence). V lost 0 bases and J lost 2, with 11 bases in between. The CDR3 sequence is 15 residues long. CDR3 sequence reads: CATSRDREIPYEQYF. In DNA form, the CDR3 reads TGTGCCACCAGCAGAGACAGGGAAATACCCTACGAGCAGTACTTC.

The rearrangement uses TRBV5-1 and TRBJ1-1; D remains unclear. This CDR3 contains 16 residues. Germline CDR1 is SGHRS and CDR2 is YFSETQ. V was cut by 0 bases and J by 1 base, with 13 bases left in between. CDR3 amino acids: CASSLVGNGGNTEAFF. For the CDR3, the DNA is TGCGCCAGCAGCTTGGTGGGGAATGGAGGGAACACTGAAGCTTTCTTT.

This clone ranks as medium-sized. This sequence joins TRBV7-3 and TRBJ2-2; a possible D gene is TRBD2 (6 bases). The germline CDR1 and CDR2 sequences are SGHTA and FQGTGA. The length of the CDR3 is 16 residues. The germline V and J ends were trimmed by 1 base and 6 bases, with 15 bases remaining between them. DNA for the CDR3: TGTGCCAGCAGCTTAAGTAGCGGTAATCCCCCCGGGGAGCTGTTTTTT. Translation: CASSLSSGNPPGELFF.

The rearrangement joins TRBV28 to TRBJ1-1; 7 nucleotides match TRBD1. This CDR3 contains 15 residues. V shed 3 bases and J 7 bases; nucleotides not matched to a gene: 11. CDR1 MDHEN and CDR2 SYDVKM come from the germline V gene. The CDR3 nucleotides read TGTGCCAGCAGTTTGACGGGGGACAGTAGAATTGAAGCTTTCTTT. It codes for CASSLTGDSRIEAFF.

V gene TRBV10-2 combines with J gene TRBJ2-5, with D uncertain. Trimming took 1 base from V and 7 from J, leaving 13 bases between them. Germline CDR1 and CDR2: WSHSY and SAAADI. The CDR3 covers 14 residues. CDR3 nucleotide sequence: TGCGCCAGCAGTGAGTTTTTTAACGTTGGGACCCAGTACTTC. Translation: CASSEFFNVGTQYF.

In its sample, this clone was seen once. The chain recombines TRBV19 with TRBJ2-3; D not resolved. V lost 2 bases and J 2 bases, leaving 8 bases between the germline ends. The V gene's germline CDR1 is LNHDA and CDR2 SQIVND (reference sequence). CDR3 length: 14 amino acids. The CDR3 bases are TGTGCCAGTAGTATAATGGATGACACAGATACGCAGTATTTT. Its translation is CASSIMDDTDTQYF.